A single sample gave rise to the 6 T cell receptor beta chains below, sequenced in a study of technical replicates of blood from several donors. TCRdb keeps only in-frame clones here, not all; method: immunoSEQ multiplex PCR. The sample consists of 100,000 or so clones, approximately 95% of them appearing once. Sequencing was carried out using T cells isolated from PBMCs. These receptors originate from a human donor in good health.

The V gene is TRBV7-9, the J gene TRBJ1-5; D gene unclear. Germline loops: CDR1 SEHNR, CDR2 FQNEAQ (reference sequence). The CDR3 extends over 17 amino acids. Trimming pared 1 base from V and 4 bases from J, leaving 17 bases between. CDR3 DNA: TGTGCCAGCAGCTTAGGGGGAGCTCACGGCATAAATCAGCCCCAGCATTTT. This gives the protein CASSLGGAHGINQPQHF.

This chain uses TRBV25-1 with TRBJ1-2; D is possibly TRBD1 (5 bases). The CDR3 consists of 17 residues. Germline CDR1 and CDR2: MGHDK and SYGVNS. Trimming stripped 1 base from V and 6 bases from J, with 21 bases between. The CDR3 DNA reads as TGTGCCAGCAGTGAATTGTACACGGGCCAGGGTCGTAATGGCTACACCTTC. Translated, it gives CASSELYTGQGRNGYTF.

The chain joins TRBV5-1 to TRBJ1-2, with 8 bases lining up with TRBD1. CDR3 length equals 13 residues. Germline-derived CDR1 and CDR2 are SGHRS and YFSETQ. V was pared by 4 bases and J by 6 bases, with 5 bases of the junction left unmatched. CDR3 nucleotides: TGCGCCAGCAGCACTCAGGGGGCGGATGGCTACACCTTC. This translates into CASSTQGADGYTF.

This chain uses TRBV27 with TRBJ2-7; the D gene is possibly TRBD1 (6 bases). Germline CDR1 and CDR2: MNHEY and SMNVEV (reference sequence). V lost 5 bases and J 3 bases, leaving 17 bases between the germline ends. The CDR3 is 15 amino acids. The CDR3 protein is CASSLLGTLSYEQYF. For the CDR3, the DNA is TGTGCCAGCAGTCTACTGGGGACATTAAGCTACGAGCAGTACTTC.

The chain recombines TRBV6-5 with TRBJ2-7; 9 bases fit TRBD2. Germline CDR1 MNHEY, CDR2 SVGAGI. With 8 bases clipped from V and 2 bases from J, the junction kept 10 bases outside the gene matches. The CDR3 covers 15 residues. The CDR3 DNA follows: TGTGCCAGCGGTGCTAGCGGGACACCCCCCTACGAGCAGTACTTC. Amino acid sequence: CASGASGTPPYEQYF.

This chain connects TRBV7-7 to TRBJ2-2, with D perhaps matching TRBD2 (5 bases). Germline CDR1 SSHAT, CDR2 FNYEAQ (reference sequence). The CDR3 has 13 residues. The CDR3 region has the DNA TGTGCTAGCGAAAGTCCGGGAACCGGGGAGCTGTTTTTT. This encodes CASESPGTGELFF. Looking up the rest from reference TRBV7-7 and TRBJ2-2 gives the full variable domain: GAGVSQSPRYKVTKRGQDVTLRCDPISSHATLYWYQQALGQGPEFLTYFNYEAQPDKSGLPSDRFSAERPEGSISTLTIQRTEQRDSAMYRCASESPGTGELFFGEGSRLTVL.